A single sample gave rise to the 5 T cell receptor beta chains below, sequenced in a study of control samples from healthy donors and cancer patients (dated by TCRdb to 2019 to 2021). Receptor amplification or capture employed the immunoSEQ multiplex PCR assay. TCRdb provides this immuneACCESS table in a form limited to in-frame rearrangements. Some clones are lacking; in checked studies, under half of them reflect an unresolved V gene, and why the rest are absent is not known. A total of about 120,000 clones appear in this sample, approximately 90% of them only once. The ten largest clonotypes hold roughly 3.3% of the sample. Sequenced input: blood. These receptor sequences come from a man aged 40-49 years in good health.

The J gene is TRBJ2-1, the V gene TRBV11-2; D perhaps matches TRBD1 (6 bases). Trimming took off 5 bases at V and 8 bases at J, with 10 bases between the two ends. The CDR3 contains 12 residues. CDR1 and CDR2 from the germline V gene are SGHAT and FQNNGV. The CDR3 protein is CASSPRGYEQFF. The CDR3 DNA reads as TGTGCCAGCAGCCCTAGGGGGTATGAGCAGTTCTTC.

On this clone: This sample includes further DNA sequences coding for the same CDR3. The chain is built from TRBV18 and TRBJ2-2; no clear D gene. Germline lookup yields CDR1 KGHSH and CDR2 LQKENI. V lost 2 bases and J 4 bases, leaving 5 bases between the germline ends. The CDR3 is 13 amino acids. The CDR3 here is CASSPDLTGELFF. As DNA, the CDR3 is TGTGCCAGCTCACCAGACCTCACCGGGGAGCTGTTTTTT.

The chain recombines TRBV9 with TRBJ2-7; 9 nucleotides match TRBD1. CDR1 SGDLS and CDR2 YYNGEE come from the germline V gene. The length of the CDR3 is 16 residues. V shed 0 bases and J 1 base; nucleotides not matched to a gene: 5. The CDR3 region is CASSVAPGTGSYEQYF. The DNA of the CDR3 is TGTGCCAGCAGCGTAGCCCCGGGGACAGGGTCCTACGAGCAGTACTTC.

This sequence joins TRBV9 and TRBJ1-2; 7 bases map to TRBD1. The CDR3 is 14 amino acids. Trimming removed 0 bases from V and 4 bases from J; junction bases left unmatched: 3. Germline V gene lookup returns CDR1 SGDLS and CDR2 YYNGEE. CDR3 bases: TGTGCCAGCAGCGTAGAGACAGGGCCCTATGGCTACACCTTC. This gives the protein CASSVETGPYGYTF.

This clone was found once. V gene TRBV19 combines with J gene TRBJ2-7; TRBD1 matches at 8 bases. Germline-derived CDR1 and CDR2 are LNHDA and SQIVND (reference sequence). The ends lost 5 bases at V and 0 bases at J; junction bases unmatched: 6. The CDR3 is 15 residues long. The CDR3 DNA reads TGTGCCAGTAGTGCCGGACAGGGAATCTCCTACGAGCAGTACTTC. Protein product: CASSAGQGISYEQYF.